This T cell receptor (beta chain) is drawn from a study of shared clonotypes between healthy human individuals (dated by TCRdb to 2020 to 2022). Turning to the overall study: Three men and a couple of women, aged 18 to 49 years, made up the cohort. For each donor, three plates each were used for CD4 naive and CD4 memory, two plates were used for CD8 naive, and one plate was used for CD8 memory. To estimate repertoire size and how much clonotype sharing occurs between individuals, the study deeply sequenced the blood TCR repertoires of several healthy adults. Different laboratories and diverse techniques were used to prepare libraries and sequence TCR repertoires, to increase sequencing depth and limit assay-specific biases. Per donor, leukapheresis produced somewhere between about 0.85 and 8.9 billion PBMCs.

Healthy HIV-negative adults with no recently reported acute infections or vaccinations were included as donors. All donors were Caucasian adults living in Nashville, Tennessee, USA. CD4+ T cells were enriched by magnetic negative selection; naive cells were then positively selected on CD45RA, and the negative fraction formed the memory subset. Blood was collected by leukapheresis, and PBMCs were isolated by Ficoll-Histopaque density gradient centrifugation and then cryopreserved in liquid nitrogen vapor phase. Analytical flow cytometry was used to check the purity and quantity of each magnetically sorted T cell population. Genomic DNA was isolated from each sorted fraction and quantified by UV absorbance on a Nanodrop 2000c. This clone was picked up a small number of times. This receptor's antigen is unknown. Base qualities were left out, and no much larger clone turns up one base away. Using the deep immunoSEQ assay, TCR CDR3 regions were amplified from genomic DNA by multiplex PCR. Extracted genomic DNA from each cell subset was spread evenly across all wells of several immunoSEQ 96-well plates, with each plate serving as a replicate. For sorted subsets, roughly 190 ng of genomic DNA, equivalent to around 31,000 T cell genomes, went into each replicate PCR. Purified libraries were quantified with a Qubit 3.0 fluorometer, sized on a Bioanalyzer 2100, and re-quantified with the KAPA Library Quantification kit. Each immunoSEQ 96-well plate was sequenced on its own single-read 150-cycle Illumina NextSeq 550 flow cell. The paper's data handling went like this. Because only junctional sequences without quality scores were contained in the immunoSEQ output, filtering matching that applied to full-length reads could not be performed. Sequences were annotated with PyIR, a Python wrapper for IgBLAST v1.9, and V/J genes and CDR3 were assigned using IMGT germline references. Reads with weak V/J assignments (E-value above 1e-6), missing CDR3, stop codons, out-of-frame junctions, or ambiguous translated residues were removed. V3J clonotypes were defined as sequences sharing the same inferred V gene, J gene, and CDR3 amino acid sequence. To compute the percentage overlap between repertoires, the number of shared unique clonotypes was divided by the size of the smaller repertoire. Three approaches were used to assess repertoire richness: RTK rarefaction, the Chao1 estimator, and Recon v2.1 estimates of unobserved clonotypes. OLGA was used to compute generation probabilities for all TCRbeta clonotypes that the gDNA method yielded from a handful of donors. What TCRdb holds here is the immuneACCESS table cut down to in-frame rearrangements. Part of the clones is not present; checked against another copy, under half of the missing clones reflect an unresolved V gene, and the others are unexplained. For V, J and clone size, that table is used; D and trimming come from the DNA. The sample table lists 550,000 to 700,000 clones, 55% to 85% of them with a count of one. The ten largest clonotypes hold around 2% of the sample.

The full study reports these points: Compared with non-shared clonotypes, clonotypes shared by all four sorted-subset donors had higher generation probabilities. The genetic and exposure-history diversity represented was limited by the small number of donors. Incomplete sequencing was indicated by rarefaction of sorted-subset datasets, despite the large sequencing depth. Sharing across several donors was observed for around 4.8% of naive CD4, 3% to 3.5% of naive CD8, about 2.3% of memory CD4, and around 0.44% of memory CD8 clonotypes. Pairwise subsampling led to the expectation that sequencing depth would affect the degree of clonotype sharing among donors. Only blood was sampled, and tissue TCR repertoires likely differ from those in blood. Naive subsets generally had larger estimated clonotype richness than memory subsets did.

From cysteine to phenylalanine, the CDR3 is 15 amino acids long. Only CDR3 DNA is held: 45 bases, read in frame from base 1. From a lookup of the germline V gene (reference sequence), CDR1 and CDR2 are SEHNR and FQNEAQ. V is cut by 0 bases and J by 0 bases, and the space between the germline ends is 6 bases. Sequencing was done on a sample of memory CD4+ T cells sorted from blood. Sample cell subset or site, as interpreted from the label and publication: CD45RA-negative fraction. The chain employs TRBV7-9 and TRBJ1-3; confidence is insufficient to name the D gene. This sequence was found in a woman in her thirties in good health. The CDR3 region reads CASSLAPSSGNTIYF. DNA sequence: TGTGCCAGCAGCTTAGCTCCGAGCTCTGGAAACACCATATATTTT.